Described below is a single T cell receptor (beta chain) sequence and its context. The antigen is undetermined. V lost 4 bases to trimming and J lost 7 bases; unmatched junction nucleotides: 5. The CDR3 is made up of 15 amino acids. Germline V lookup: CDR1 SGDLS, CDR2 YYNGEE. Sequencing used immunoSEQ multiplex PCR; TCRdb keeps in-frame clones, though not all of them. The data hold 11,000 to 15,000 clones, with 65% to 85% observed a single time. Eligibility required adulthood, ileal or ileocolonic Crohn's disease and indicated ileocolonic resection. The sample is drawn from a study of T cell repertoires in ileal Crohn's disease. Study summary: Every patient was operated on for stricturing (roughly 61%) or penetrating (39%) complications. Study findings and constraints: Compared with non-smokers, active smokers at surgery showed more clonal expansions. Every patient over 26.8% clonality showed endoscopic recurrence.

This clonotype was obtained from an adult with Crohn's disease. The chain links TRBV9 to TRBJ2-1; 13 bases agree with TRBD2. Sequenced sample: ileal tissue. The CDR3 loop is CASSTLAGGGNEQFF. The CDR3 coding sequence is TGTGCCAGCAGCACACTAGCGGGAGGGGGTAATGAGCAGTTCTTC.